The following is a TCR beta chain sequence with its context. Its specificity is unknown. This record belongs to a study of glioma-infiltrating T cells. Amplification of TCR alpha and beta CDR3 regions from RNA used iRepertoire nested multiplex PCR. One-step reverse transcription and amplification started from roughly 100-400 ng of tissue mRNA or PBMC total RNA. Each CDR3 protein is one row after TCRdb ran MiXCR on the multiplex PCR reads. The top ten hold about 11% of the sample, which has about 410,000 distinct CDR3 sequences, 35% to 45% seen once. Study findings and constraints: Shared blood CDR3 signature motifs marked patients with low tissue-blood divergence. Tissue-blood divergence was below expectation in non-neoplastic patients, above in gliomas. Very few CDR3 sequences were shared between tissue and blood.

Sequencing was carried out using glioma tissue, nonneoplastic brain tissue, or PBMCs (not recorded which). This TCR came from a human donor with low-grade glioma or glioblastoma, undergoing nonglioma brain surgery, or in good health (not recorded which).

The CDR3 DNA sequence: TGTGCCAGCAGCCTCCAGGTTGCGGGAGGCCCCTACGAGCAGTACTTC. It translates to CASSLQVAGGPYEQYF. This chain uses TRBV7-2 with TRBJ2-7; 8 nucleotides match TRBD2. The CDR3 runs 16 residues. After removal of 5 bases from V and 2 bases from J, the junction contained 11 bases not matched to a gene. Germline lookup yields CDR1 SGHTA and CDR2 FQGNSA.